One T cell receptor beta chain is described in this entry. As processed by the authors: Reference gene primer amplification in the assay estimated nucleated cell counts. Clones were read by immunoSEQ multiplex PCR, and TCRdb kept only the in-frame ones, dropping some. V and J calls and clone size are given by that table; D and trimming were obtained from the DNA. The profile covers 150,000 to 200,000 clones, with under 90% appearing a single time and 6.9% taken by the ten largest. This specimen belongs to a study of blood T cell repertoires in COVID-19. The sequencing input was peripheral blood. This sequence was found in a man in his sixties with acute or convalescent COVID-19.

CDR3 DNA sequence: TGTGCCACCCGGGTGGGACAGCACTCTGGAAACACCATATATTTT. Translation: CATRVGQHSGNTIYF. The genes are TRBV15 and TRBJ1-3, with 7 bases aligning to TRBD1. CDR3 length: 15 residues. V dropped 8 bases and J dropped 0; count of bases not matched to a gene: 7. Germline values: CDR1 LNHNV, CDR2 YYDKDF (reference sequence).